This TCR beta chain was profiled in a study of CD8+CD57+ T cells in acquired aplastic anemia. As for the study in general: Mean yield of DNA from sorted CD4+ and CD8+ cells was 3 to 3.5 ug.

This clonotype was seen more than once but under ten times. Antigen specificity is unknown. Study results and caveats: Between patients and controls, over 25 CD8+ CDR3 sequences were found in common.

TCR beta VDJ and CDR3 profiling used genomic DNA as template. TCRdb redid the calling of the reads with MiXCR, one entry per CDR3 protein. In the table there are some 140,000 distinct CDR3 sequences, roughly 40% of which are singletons. The sample taken for sequencing was sorted CD4+, CD8+, or CD8+CD57+ T cells (not recorded which) from PBMCs. The sequence derives from a human donor in good health, serving as a control.

The CDR3 DNA sequence: TGTGCCAGCAGCCATCCGATGGGTGTGGATACGCAGTATTTT. It translates to CASSHPMGVDTQYF. This sequence joins TRBV3-1 and TRBJ2-3, with D unresolved. CDR1 is LGHDT and CDR2 is YNNKEL in the germline V gene (reference sequence). Between the trimmed V and J ends, which lost 3 bases and 6 bases, there was a span of 13 bases. The CDR3 is 14 amino acids.